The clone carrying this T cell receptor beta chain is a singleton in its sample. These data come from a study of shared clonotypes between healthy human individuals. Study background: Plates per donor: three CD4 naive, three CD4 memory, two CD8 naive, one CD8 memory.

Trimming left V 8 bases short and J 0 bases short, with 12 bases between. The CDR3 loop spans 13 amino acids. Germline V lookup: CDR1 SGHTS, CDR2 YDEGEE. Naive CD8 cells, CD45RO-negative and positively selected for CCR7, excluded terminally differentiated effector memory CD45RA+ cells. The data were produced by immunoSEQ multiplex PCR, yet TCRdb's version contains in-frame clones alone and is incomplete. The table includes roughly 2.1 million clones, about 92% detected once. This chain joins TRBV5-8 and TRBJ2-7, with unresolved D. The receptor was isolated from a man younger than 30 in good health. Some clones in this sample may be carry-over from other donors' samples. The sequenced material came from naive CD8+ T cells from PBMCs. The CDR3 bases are TGTGCCAGGTACGGCAGGAGCTCCTACGAGCAGTACTTC. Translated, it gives CARYGRSSYEQYF.